The present T cell receptor beta chain was sequenced within a study of T cells after yellow fever vaccination. As for the study in general: Preparing low-cell-number fractions relied on SMART-Seq v4 Ultra Low Input.

5'RACE template switching added a universal primer site and UMIs to TCR cDNA. TCRdb re-called the 5' RACE reads with MiXCR, one entry per CDR3 protein. This table holds about 400,000 distinct CDR3 sequences, 6% to 8% found once. Study observations and caveats: Reappearing after the booster were most of the clones from primary vaccination (96% CD4, about 88% CD8).

The junction had 10 bases not matched to a gene; V was cut back by 10 bases and J by 4 bases. CDR1 and CDR2 from the germline V gene are ENHRY and SYGVKD. This CDR3 is built from 13 residues. Notes on this clonotype: Its antigen remains unidentified.

The material was PBMCs, obtained 5 days after the yellow fever booster vaccination. The chain has TRBV10-3 and TRBJ2-7, with TRBD2 matching 7 bases. This sequence originates from a man aged 30 to 45 who received the YFV17D yellow fever vaccine. The CDR3 region has the DNA TGTGCCAACTCCCGGGGAGGGGCGTACGAGCAGTACTTC. This translates into CANSRGGAYEQYF.